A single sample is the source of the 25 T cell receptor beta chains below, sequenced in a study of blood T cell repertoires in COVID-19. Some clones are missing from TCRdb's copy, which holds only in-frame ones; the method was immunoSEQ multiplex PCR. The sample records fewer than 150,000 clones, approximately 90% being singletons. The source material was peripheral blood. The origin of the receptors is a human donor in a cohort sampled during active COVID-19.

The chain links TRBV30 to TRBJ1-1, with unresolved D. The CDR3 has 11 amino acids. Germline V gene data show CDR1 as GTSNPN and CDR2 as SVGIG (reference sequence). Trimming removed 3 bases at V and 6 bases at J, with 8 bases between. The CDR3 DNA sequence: TGTGCCTGGAGCGGGAGGGCTGAAGCTTTCTTT. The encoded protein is CAWSGRAEAFF.

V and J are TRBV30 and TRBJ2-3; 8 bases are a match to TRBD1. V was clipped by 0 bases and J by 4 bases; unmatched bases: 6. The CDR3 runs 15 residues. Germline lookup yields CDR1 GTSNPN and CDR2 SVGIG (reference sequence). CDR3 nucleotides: TGTGCCTGGAGTGTTGGGGCGACAGGGGCAGATACGCAGTATTTT. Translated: CAWSVGATGADTQYF.

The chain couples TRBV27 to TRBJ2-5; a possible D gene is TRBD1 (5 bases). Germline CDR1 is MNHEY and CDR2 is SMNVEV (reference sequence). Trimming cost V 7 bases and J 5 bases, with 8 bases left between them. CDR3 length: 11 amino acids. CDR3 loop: CASKGVETQYF. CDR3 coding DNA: TGTGCCAGCAAAGGGGTGGAGACCCAGTACTTC.

The CDR3 DNA sequence: TGTGCCAGCAGTTACGGCTCAGGCTACGAGCAGTACTTC. Translating gives CASSYGSGYEQYF. The rearrangement uses TRBV6-6 and TRBJ2-7, with D unclear. From germline, CDR1 is MNHNY and CDR2 SVGAGI (reference sequence). CDR3 length equals 13 residues. Trimming removed 2 bases from V and 3 bases from J, with 8 bases in between.

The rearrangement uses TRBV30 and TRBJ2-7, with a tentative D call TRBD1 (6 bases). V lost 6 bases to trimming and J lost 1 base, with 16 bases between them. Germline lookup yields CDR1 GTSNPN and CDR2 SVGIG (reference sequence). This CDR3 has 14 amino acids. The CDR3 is CACLPRDNSYEQYF. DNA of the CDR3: TGTGCCTGTCTACCCCGGGACAATTCCTACGAGCAGTACTTC.

Written as DNA, the CDR3 is TGTGCCAGCAGTTACTCGCGGGCTAACTATGGCTACACCTTC. Translated, it gives CASSYSRANYGYTF. The genes are TRBV6-5 and TRBJ1-2, with D hard to call. Deletions cut 0 bases from V and 0 bases from J, with 5 bases between. CDR3 length equals 14 residues. Germline V CDR1 and CDR2: MNHEY, SVGAGI.

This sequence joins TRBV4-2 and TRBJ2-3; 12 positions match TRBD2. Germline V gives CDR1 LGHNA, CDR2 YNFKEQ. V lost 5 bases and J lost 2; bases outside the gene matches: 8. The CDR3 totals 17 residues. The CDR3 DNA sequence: TGTGCCAGCAGCTACCCTAGCGGGGGGGCCGTCACAGATACGCAGTATTTT. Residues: CASSYPSGGAVTDTQYF.

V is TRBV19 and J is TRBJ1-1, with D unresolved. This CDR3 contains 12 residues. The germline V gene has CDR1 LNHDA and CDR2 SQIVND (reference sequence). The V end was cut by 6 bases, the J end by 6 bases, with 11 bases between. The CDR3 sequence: CASRSPVSEAFF. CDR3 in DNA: TGTGCCAGTAGGAGCCCGGTCTCTGAAGCTTTCTTT. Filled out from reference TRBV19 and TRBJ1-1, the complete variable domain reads DGGITQSPKYLFRKEGQNVTLSCEQNLNHDAMYWYRQDPGQGLRLIYYSQIVNDFQKGDIAEGYSVSREKKESFPLTVTSAQKNPTAFYLCASRSPVSEAFFGQGTRLTVV.

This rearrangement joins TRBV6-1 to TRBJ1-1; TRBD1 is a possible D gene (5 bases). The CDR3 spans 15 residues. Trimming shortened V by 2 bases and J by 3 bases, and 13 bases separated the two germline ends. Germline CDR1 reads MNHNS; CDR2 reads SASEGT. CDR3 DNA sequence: TGTGCCAGCAGTGAATATCGGGGGTTGGACACTGAAGCTTTCTTT. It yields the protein CASSEYRGLDTEAFF.

The CDR3 nucleotides read TGTGCCAGCAGCCCCGACAGGACGAGGCAGTACTTC. Translation gives CASSPDRTRQYF. J is TRBJ2-7 and V is TRBV7-8; possibly TRBD1 for D (6 bases). Germline lookup yields CDR1 SGHVS and CDR2 FQNEAQ. CDR3 length: 12 amino acids. The ends were cut back, 5 bases at V and 9 bases at J, with 14 bases in the middle.

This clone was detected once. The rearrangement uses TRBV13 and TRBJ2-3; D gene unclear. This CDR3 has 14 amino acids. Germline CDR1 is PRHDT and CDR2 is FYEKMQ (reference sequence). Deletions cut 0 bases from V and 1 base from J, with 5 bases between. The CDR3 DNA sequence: TGTGCCAGCAGCTTAGGGGCTCGCACAGATACGCAGTATTTT. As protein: CASSLGARTDTQYF.

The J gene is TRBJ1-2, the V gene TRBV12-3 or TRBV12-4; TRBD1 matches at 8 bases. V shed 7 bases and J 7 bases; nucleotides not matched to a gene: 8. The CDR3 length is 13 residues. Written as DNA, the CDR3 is TGTGCCAGCACCCTGACAGGGGAGAGTGGCTACACCTTC. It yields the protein CASTLTGESGYTF.

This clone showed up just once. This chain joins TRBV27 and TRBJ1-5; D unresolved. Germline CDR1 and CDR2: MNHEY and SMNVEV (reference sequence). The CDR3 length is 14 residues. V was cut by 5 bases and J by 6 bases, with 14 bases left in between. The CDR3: CASSLQGSVQPQHF. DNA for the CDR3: TGTGCCAGCAGTCTACAAGGGAGCGTTCAGCCCCAGCATTTT.

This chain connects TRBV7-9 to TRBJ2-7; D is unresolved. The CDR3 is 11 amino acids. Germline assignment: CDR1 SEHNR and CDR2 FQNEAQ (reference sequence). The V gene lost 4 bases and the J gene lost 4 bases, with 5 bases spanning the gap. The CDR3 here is CASSSLYEQYF. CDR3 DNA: TGTGCCAGCAGCTCCCTGTACGAGCAGTACTTC.

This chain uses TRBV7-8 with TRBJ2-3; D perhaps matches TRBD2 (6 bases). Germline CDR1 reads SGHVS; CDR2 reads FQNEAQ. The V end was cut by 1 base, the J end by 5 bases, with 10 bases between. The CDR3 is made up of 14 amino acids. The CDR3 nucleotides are TGTGCCAGCAGCTTAGAACGACTAGTAGATACGCAGTATTTT. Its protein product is CASSLERLVDTQYF.

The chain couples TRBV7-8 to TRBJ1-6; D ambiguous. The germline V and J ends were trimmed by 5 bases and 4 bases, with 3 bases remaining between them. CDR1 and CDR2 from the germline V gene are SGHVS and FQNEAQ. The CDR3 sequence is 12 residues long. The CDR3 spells CASSPYNSPLHF. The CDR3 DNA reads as TGTGCCAGCAGCCCTTATAATTCACCCCTCCACTTT.

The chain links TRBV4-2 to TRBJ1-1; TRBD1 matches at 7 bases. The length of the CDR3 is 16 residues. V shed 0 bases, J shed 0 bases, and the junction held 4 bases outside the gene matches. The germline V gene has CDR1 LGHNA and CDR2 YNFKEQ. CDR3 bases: TGTGCCAGCAGCCAAGAAGGACAGGCTATGAACACTGAAGCTTTCTTT. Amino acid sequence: CASSQEGQAMNTEAFF.

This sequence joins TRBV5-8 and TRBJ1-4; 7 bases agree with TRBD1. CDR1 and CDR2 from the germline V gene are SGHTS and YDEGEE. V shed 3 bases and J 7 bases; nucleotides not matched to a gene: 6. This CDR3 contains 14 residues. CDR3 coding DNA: TGTGCCAGCAGCTCCGACAGGGTTCGTGAAAAACTGTTTTTT. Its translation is CASSSDRVREKLFF.

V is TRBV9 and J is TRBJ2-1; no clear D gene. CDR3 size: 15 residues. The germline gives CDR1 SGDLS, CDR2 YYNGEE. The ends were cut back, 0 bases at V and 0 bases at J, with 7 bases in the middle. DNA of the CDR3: TGTGCCAGCAGCGTAGCCCCGAGCTCCTACAATGAGCAGTTCTTC. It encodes CASSVAPSSYNEQFF.

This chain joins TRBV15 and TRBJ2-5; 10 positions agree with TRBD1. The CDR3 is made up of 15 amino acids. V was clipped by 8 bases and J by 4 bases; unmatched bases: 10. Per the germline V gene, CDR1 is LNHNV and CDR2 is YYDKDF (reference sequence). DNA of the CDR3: TGTGCCACCCTTAAGGGGGACAGGGGCGGAGAGACCCAGTACTTC. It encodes CATLKGDRGGETQYF. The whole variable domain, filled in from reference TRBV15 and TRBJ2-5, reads DAMVIQNPRYQVTQFGKPVTLSCSQTLNHNVMYWYQQKSSQAPKLLFHYYDKDFNNEADTPDNFQSRRPNTSFCFLDIRSPGLGDTAMYLCATLKGDRGGETQYFGPGTRLLVL.

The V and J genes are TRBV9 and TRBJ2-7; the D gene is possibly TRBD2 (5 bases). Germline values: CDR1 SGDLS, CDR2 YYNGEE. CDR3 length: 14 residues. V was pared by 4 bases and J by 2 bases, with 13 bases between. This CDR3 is CASSPERAPYEQYF. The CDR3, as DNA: TGTGCCAGCAGCCCCGAGAGGGCTCCCTACGAGCAGTACTTC. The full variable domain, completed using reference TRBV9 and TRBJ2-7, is DSGVTQTPKHLITATGQRVTLRCSPRSGDLSVYWYQQSLDQGLQFLIQYYNGEERAKGNILERFSAQQFPDLHSELNLSSLELGDSALYFCASSPERAPYEQYFGPGTRLTVT.

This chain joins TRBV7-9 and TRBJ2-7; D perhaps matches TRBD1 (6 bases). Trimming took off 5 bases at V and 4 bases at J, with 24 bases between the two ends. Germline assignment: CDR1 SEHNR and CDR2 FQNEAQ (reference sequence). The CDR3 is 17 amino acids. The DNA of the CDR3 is TGTGCCAGCAGCAAAGGCCTGAATTGGCAGGGGTGGTACGAGCAGTACTTC. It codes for CASSKGLNWQGWYEQYF.

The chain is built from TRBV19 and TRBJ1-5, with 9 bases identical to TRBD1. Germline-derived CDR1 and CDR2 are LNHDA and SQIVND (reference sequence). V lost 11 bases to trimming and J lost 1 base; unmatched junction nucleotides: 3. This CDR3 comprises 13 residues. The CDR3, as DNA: TGTGCCGTCGGGACAGGGAGCAATCAGCCCCAGCATTTT. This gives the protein CAVGTGSNQPQHF.

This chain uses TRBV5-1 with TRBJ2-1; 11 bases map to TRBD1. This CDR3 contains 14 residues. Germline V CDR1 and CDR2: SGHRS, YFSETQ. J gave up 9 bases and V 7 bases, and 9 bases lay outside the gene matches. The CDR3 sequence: CASSWTGGRSEQFF. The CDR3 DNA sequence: TGCGCCAGCTCATGGACAGGGGGCAGGAGTGAGCAGTTCTTC.

The CDR3 coding sequence is TGTGCCAGCAGGACACAGGGAACTACTTCCTACGAGCAGTACTTC. Translation gives CASRTQGTTSYEQYF. This rearrangement joins TRBV21-1 to TRBJ2-7; the table's D call of TRBD1 was not tested on the DNA. TRBV21-1 is described as a pseudogene. The CDR3 loop spans 15 amino acids.